This entry concerns a single TCR beta chain. This clonotype has only a few counts. Its antigen specificity is not known. Qualities for individual bases were not recorded, and no much larger clone is one base off. This entry comes from a study of T cells after yellow fever vaccination (dated by TCRdb to the late 2010s). Regarding the complete study: The SMART-Seq v4 Ultra Low Input RNA kit was used to prepare libraries from fractions with low cell numbers. Bulk TCR alpha and beta repertoires were sequenced longitudinally to track T-cell clones before and after primary and booster YFV17D yellow fever vaccination. Two healthy male donors, one aged 18 to 29 and one aged 30 to 39 years, were included in the cohort. Blood samples were taken at several timepoints before and after primary and secondary immunization, and bulk PBMC replicates and cell subsets were isolated.

Findings and caveats that apply to the study as a whole: A small share of clonotypes was detected in both CD4 and CD8 compartments, with the overlap likely arising from convergent recombination. FACS-sorted repertoires could contain abundant contaminating clonotypes from the bulk population, so computational filtering was required. After the booster, most clones that had expanded after primary vaccination were detected again (around 96% of CD4 and around 88% of CD8), suggesting broad maintenance of memory. Only two donors were included in the study, so the extent to which the findings can be generalized is limited. Compared with the primary T-cell response, the secondary T-cell response was faster but weaker, reaching its peak on day 5 rather than on day 15.

Sequencing instrument: Illumina NovaSeq 6000. Synthesis of TCR cDNA relied on 5'RACE template switching, a step that introduced a universal primer site along with unique molecular identifiers. Priming of cDNA synthesis was performed from both the TCR alpha and TCR beta constant segments. Library amplification involved two PCR steps, and the second step added sample barcodes and sequencing adapters. Sequencing of libraries was performed on Illumina HiSeq 2500 (2x100 bp) or NovaSeq (2x150 bp). In the authors' own workflow: MIGEC was used to demultiplex reads and collapse the reads into UMI consensus sequences, and MiXCR was used for V(D)J alignment. Vaccine-responding clonotypes were defined with edgeR using replicate PBMC samples, requiring FDR below 0.01 and a log2 fold change above 5 up to day 15. CD4 or CD8 identity was assigned to each bulk clonotype according to whether the clonotype was present at higher abundance in the sequenced CD4 repertoire or the sequenced CD8 repertoire. The raw public reads went through TCRdb reprocessing: fastp at Q25, MiXCR clone calling, in-frame beta chains kept. Each entry merges the rows of one CDR3 protein and shows their most common DNA and genes. The V and J calls here are based on TCRdb, not the publication. A total of under 500,000 distinct CDR3 sequences appear in this sample, 18% of them only once. The ten biggest clones cover 15% to 20% of the sample.

Interpreted using the paper, the treatment or condition label stands for: live attenuated yellow fever vaccine strain. At every blood-draw timepoint, two biological replicates of bulk PBMCs were collected. PBMCs were isolated from peripheral blood using a standard Ficoll-Paque protocol. TriZol was used to extract RNA from bulk PBMCs, from CD4 and CD8 fractions, and from dextramer-positive and dextramer-negative fractions. The input for sequencing was PBMCs, taken before the yellow fever booster vaccination. This TCR derives from a man between 18 and 29 years old who received the YFV17D yellow fever vaccine.

CDR3 region: CASRKDPTGELFF. The nucleotides read TGTGCCAGCAGAAAGGATCCCACCGGGGAGCTGTTTTTT. This chain joins TRBV2 to TRBJ2-2; there is no confident call for the D gene. V loses 6 bases, J loses 4 bases, and the germline ends lie 9 bases apart. From cysteine to phenylalanine, the CDR3 is 13 amino acids long. Just the 39-base CDR3 DNA is kept, in frame starting at base 1. The germline V gene gives CDR1 as SNHLY and CDR2 as FYNNEI.